These 10 T cell receptor beta chains were all obtained from the same sample, sequenced in a study of blood T cell repertoires in COVID-19. This table comes from immunoSEQ multiplex PCR, and its TCRdb copy is limited to in-frame clones, with some not included. Seen here are over 25,000 clones, approximately 80% observed once, and the top ten hold under 55%. Material: peripheral blood. These receptors were obtained from a woman of 80 years or more with acute or convalescent COVID-19.

The rearrangement joins TRBV19 to TRBJ1-1; tentatively, D is TRBD1 (5 bases). The length of the CDR3 is 12 residues. V dropped 4 bases and J dropped 6 bases, with 9 bases sitting between them. The germline V gene encodes CDR1 LNHDA and CDR2 SQIVND (reference sequence). CDR3 bases: TGTGCCAGTAGTAGGCAGGGTTCTGAAGCTTTCTTT. Amino acid sequence: CASSRQGSEAFF. Complete variable domain (other parts from reference TRBV19 and TRBJ1-1): DGGITQSPKYLFRKEGQNVTLSCEQNLNHDAMYWYRQDPGQGLRLIYYSQIVNDFQKGDIAEGYSVSREKKESFPLTVTSAQKNPTAFYLCASSRQGSEAFFGQGTRLTVV.

V is TRBV2 and J is TRBJ2-3, with 15 nucleotides matching TRBD2. Germline-derived CDR1 and CDR2 are SNHLY and FYNNEI. CDR3 size: 17 residues. V lost 5 bases and J lost 4; bases outside the gene matches: 7. CDR3 region: CASSRGLAGGRPDTQYF. CDR3 coding DNA: TGTGCCAGCAGTCGGGGACTAGCGGGAGGACGCCCAGATACGCAGTATTTT.

J is TRBJ2-2 and V is TRBV2; tentative D call: TRBD1 (6 bases). The V end was cut by 1 base, the J end by 5 bases, with 11 bases between. Germline-derived CDR1 and CDR2 are SNHLY and FYNNEI. This CDR3 region has 15 residues. The CDR3 nucleotides are TGTGCCAGCAGTGAAGAGGGGGTAGGAACCGGGGAGCTGTTTTTT. It specifies CASSEEGVGTGELFF.

The chain is built from TRBV25-1 and TRBJ1-3; TRBD1 agrees at 9 bases. The V and J ends lost 5 bases and 2 bases, in that order; junction bases with no gene match: 1. The CDR3 sequence is 14 residues long. Germline V gene lookup returns CDR1 MGHDK and CDR2 SYGVNS. CDR3 residues: CASSWTGAGNTIYF. The DNA of the CDR3 is TGTGCCAGCAGTTGGACAGGGGCTGGAAACACCATATATTTT.

The V and J genes are TRBV5-6 and TRBJ2-1; D call uncertain. CDR1 is SGHDT, CDR2 YYEEEE, per germline. The CDR3 sequence is 12 residues long. Trimming cost V 4 bases and J 10 bases, with 12 bases left between them. CDR3 nucleotides: TGTGCCAGCAGCCCAGGTGGTGGAGAGCAGTTCTTC. This encodes CASSPGGGEQFF.

The rearrangement links TRBV6-2 or TRBV6-3 to TRBJ2-3; D gene ambiguous. The CDR3 spans 13 residues. CDR1 and CDR2 from the germline V gene are MNHEY and SVGEGT. V gave up 7 bases and J gave up 0 bases, with 8 bases separating them. Written as DNA, the CDR3 is TGTGCCAGCACCCCTCGGAGCACAGATACGCAGTATTTT. It specifies CASTPRSTDTQYF.

The rearrangement joins TRBV1 to TRBJ2-5; the table's D call, TRBD2, was not checked against the DNA. TRBV1 is marked as a pseudogene. The CDR3 runs 18 residues. The CDR3 loop reads CTSSQDEGLAGGVETQYF. DNA of the CDR3: TGCACCAGCAGCCAAGATGAGGGACTAGCGGGGGGTGTGGAGACCCAGTACTTC.

The count of this clone is one. As DNA, the CDR3 is TGCGCCAGCAGCTCCGCCTACAGGGGCTACGAGCAGTACTTC. This translates into CASSSAYRGYEQYF. This chain connects TRBV5-1 to TRBJ2-7; 7 bases match TRBD1. The V gene end was trimmed by 3 bases and the J gene end by 3 bases; junction bases not matched to a gene: 6. Looked up from germline, CDR1 is SGHRS and CDR2 is YFSETQ. This CDR3 contains 14 residues.

CDR3 protein: CASSLVRRSNTGELFF. In DNA, the CDR3 is TGTGCCAGCAGCTTAGTTCGCAGATCGAACACCGGGGAGCTGTTTTTT. The chain recombines TRBV7-8 with TRBJ2-2; D not resolved. The CDR3 spans 16 residues. Per the germline V gene, CDR1 is SGHVS and CDR2 is FQNEAQ. The V end lost 1 base, the J end lost 0 bases, and 9 bases lay between the germline ends.

CDR3: CASSPARVSSYNSPLHF. The DNA of the CDR3 is TGTGCCAGCAGTCCGGCCCGGGTCTCCTCCTATAATTCACCCCTCCACTTT. This chain links TRBV6-6 with TRBJ1-6, with no clear D. CDR3 length: 17 amino acids. Trimming took off 5 bases at V and 0 bases at J, with 14 bases between the two ends. The germline V gene encodes CDR1 MNHNY and CDR2 SVGAGI (reference sequence).